This paragraph reports one T cell receptor beta chain. Its target is not known. The data are from a study of T cells expressing NK-cell markers. The CDR3 runs 18 residues. Germline loops: CDR1 MNHEY, CDR2 SVGAGI. With the 5' RACE reads reprocessed, TCRdb shows one record per CDR3 protein and no DNA. In all, the sample yields 300,000 to 450,000 distinct CDR3 sequences. Whole-study findings and limits: Unclear, still, was the HCMV specificity of the expanded NKG2C+ T cell clones. In about six donors, dominant NKG2C+ clonotypes were roughly 1.0-7.5% of CD8+ T cells.

This chain connects TRBV6-5 to TRBJ2-1; the TCRdb call, TRBD2, lacks DNA for checking. The sequenced material came from blood T cells: a sorted CD56 or NKG2C T cell subset, CD4+ or CD8+ T cells, or bulk PBMC T cells (not recorded which). The sequence came from a man aged 18-75 years in good health. The CDR3 sequence is CASSYSKSESPGRILQFF.